These 17 T cell receptor beta chains originate from one sample sequenced in a study of blood T cell repertoires in COVID-19. Method: immunoSEQ multiplex PCR; TCRdb's copy keeps in-frame clones and lacks some. The data show about 190,000 clones, 70% to 90% seen once. Material: peripheral blood. The receptor source for this set is a woman aged 70 to 79 with active or convalescent COVID-19.

This chain connects TRBV29-1 to TRBJ2-7; D perhaps matches TRBD2 (6 bases). The CDR3 extends over 14 amino acids. Germline CDR1 and CDR2: SQVTM and ANQGSEA. Trimming stripped 3 bases from V and 3 bases from J, with 15 bases between. CDR3 protein: CSVEGPGRNYEQYF. The CDR3, as DNA: TGCAGCGTTGAGGGACCAGGGAGGAACTACGAGCAGTACTTC.

The chain carries TRBV19 and TRBJ1-6, with D maybe TRBD1 (5 bases). V lost 9 bases and J 7 bases, leaving 19 bases between the germline ends. Germline CDR1 and CDR2: LNHDA and SQIVND (reference sequence). The CDR3 totals 15 residues. In nucleotides, the CDR3 is TGTGCCAGCGCCCCCTTGGCAGGGCAGAATTCACCCCTCCACTTT. This translates into CASAPLAGQNSPLHF.

This rearrangement joins TRBV2 to TRBJ2-7, with D possibly TRBD1 on 5 matching bases. CDR1 is SNHLY and CDR2 is FYNNEI in the germline V gene. The CDR3 extends over 12 amino acids. V lost 3 bases and J 4 bases, leaving 7 bases between the germline ends. CDR3 sequence reads: CASSDDRYEQYF. In DNA, the CDR3 is TGTGCCAGCAGTGATGACAGATACGAGCAGTACTTC.

V usage is TRBV6-5 and J usage is TRBJ2-1; 8 bases align to TRBD2. The CDR3 totals 15 residues. Unmatched junction bases numbered 7, after V lost 0 bases and J lost 9 bases. Germline V gene data show CDR1 as MNHEY and CDR2 as SVGAGI. The CDR3 sequence: CASSYSGSGDLEQFF. DNA of the CDR3: TGTGCCAGCAGTTACTCGGGTAGCGGGGATCTTGAGCAGTTCTTC.

Only one count was recorded for this clone. The rearrangement joins TRBV5-4 to TRBJ2-7; weak D call: TRBD1 (6 bases). Trimming shortened V by 0 bases and J by 3 bases, and 13 bases separated the two germline ends. The length of the CDR3 is 15 residues. Per germline, CDR1 SGHNT and CDR2 YYREEE (reference sequence). The CDR3 region has the DNA TGTGCCAGCAGCTTGGAACAGGGTTCCAACTACGAGCAGTACTTC. It yields the protein CASSLEQGSNYEQYF.

V gene TRBV5-1 combines with J gene TRBJ2-7; 12 bases are shared with TRBD2. The CDR3 covers 15 residues. J was trimmed by 3 bases and V by 1 base; bases with no gene match: 2. Germline CDR1 is SGHRS and CDR2 is YFSETQ. The CDR3 loop is CASSLLAGGDYEQYF. The CDR3 bases are TGCGCCAGCAGCTTGCTAGCGGGAGGGGACTACGAGCAGTACTTC.

This chain connects TRBV3-1 (or the pseudogene TRBV3-2) to TRBJ1-2; TRBD1 agrees at 7 bases. With V trimmed by 1 base and J by 4 bases, 3 bases remained unmatched. Germline assignment: CDR1 LGHDT and CDR2 YNNKEL (reference sequence). The CDR3 runs 14 residues. Here the CDR3 reads CASSQGGGSYGYTF. The CDR3, as DNA: TGTGCCAGCAGCCAAGGAGGGGGCAGCTATGGCTACACCTTC.

In its sample, this clone was seen once. The genes are TRBV7-9 and TRBJ1-1; possible D gene TRBD1, 5 bases. The CDR3 is 15 residues long. Trimming shortened V by 5 bases and J by 0 bases, and 13 bases separated the two germline ends. CDR1 is SEHNR and CDR2 is FQNEAQ in the germline V gene (reference sequence). CDR3 in amino acids: CASSPRGAVNTEAFF. For the CDR3, the DNA is TGTGCCAGCAGCCCCCGCGGGGCGGTGAACACTGAAGCTTTCTTT.

The chain has TRBV19 and TRBJ2-1; 8 bases are a match to TRBD2. Germline assignment: CDR1 LNHDA and CDR2 SQIVND (reference sequence). Trimming cost V 4 bases and J 2 bases; bases outside gene matches: 7. The CDR3 has 16 residues. The CDR3 nucleotides read TGTGCCAGTAGTACCACAGCGGGAGTGACCTACAATGAGCAGTTCTTC. It codes for CASSTTAGVTYNEQFF. Drawing the rest from reference TRBV19 and TRBJ2-1, the complete variable domain is DGGITQSPKYLFRKEGQNVTLSCEQNLNHDAMYWYRQDPGQGLRLIYYSQIVNDFQKGDIAEGYSVSREKKESFPLTVTSAQKNPTAFYLCASSTTAGVTYNEQFFGPGTRLTVL.

The chain has TRBV11-3 and TRBJ2-3; 8 nucleotides agree with TRBD2. The junction had 2 bases not matched to a gene; V was cut back by 1 base and J by 2 bases. Germline assignment: CDR1 SGHNT and CDR2 YENEEA. This CDR3 region has 15 residues. The DNA of the CDR3 is TGTGCCAGCAGCTTAGCCGGGAGGGACACAGATACGCAGTATTTT. It specifies CASSLAGRDTDTQYF.

The CDR3: CASSLRPTPRGTDTQYF. CDR3 coding DNA: TGTGCCAGCAGTCTTCGACCGACCCCCCGGGGCACAGATACGCAGTATTTT. The V and J genes are TRBV11-2 and TRBJ2-3; no firm D call. Trimming removed 6 bases from V and 1 base from J, with 20 bases in between. CDR3 size: 17 residues. The germline V gene has CDR1 SGHAT and CDR2 FQNNGV. Based on the CDR3 plus reference TRBV11-2 and TRBJ2-3, the full variable domain is EAGVAQSPRYKIIEKRQSVAFWCNPISGHATLYWYQQILGQGPKLLIQFQNNGVVDDSQLPKDRFSAERLKGVDSTLKIQPAKLEDSAVYLCASSLRPTPRGTDTQYFGPGTRLTVL.

The chain joins TRBV30 to TRBJ1-1; D may be TRBD1 (6 bases). Germline CDR1 and CDR2: GTSNPN and SVGIG (reference sequence). This CDR3 is built from 12 residues. Trimming took off 2 bases at V and 6 bases at J, with 10 bases between the two ends. In DNA form, the CDR3 reads TGTGCCTGGAGTCTCGGACAGTCTGAAGCTTTCTTT. It yields the protein CAWSLGQSEAFF.

The chain uses TRBV5-1 and TRBJ1-4; TRBD1 aligns across 10 bases. The CDR3 is 15 residues long. J lost 7 bases, V lost 4 bases, and 7 bases had no gene match. Germline CDR1 SGHRS, CDR2 YFSETQ. The CDR3 here is CASSLWTGGSEKLFF. For the CDR3, the DNA is TGCGCCAGCAGCCTATGGACAGGGGGAAGTGAAAAACTGTTTTTT.

V gene TRBV4-2 combines with J gene TRBJ2-7; D is undetermined. With 1 base removed from V and 5 bases from J, the gap between germline ends came to 6 bases. This CDR3 spans 12 amino acids. The V gene's germline CDR1 is LGHNA and CDR2 YNFKEQ. This CDR3 reads CASSQGYDEQYF. CDR3 coding DNA: TGTGCCAGCAGCCAAGGCTATGACGAGCAGTACTTC.

The chain is built from TRBV29-1 and TRBJ1-2, with 7 bases aligning to TRBD1. The junction had 5 bases not matched to a gene; V was cut back by 7 bases and J by 0 bases. CDR1 is SQVTM and CDR2 is ANQGSEA in the germline V gene. This CDR3 has 13 amino acids. The CDR3 DNA sequence: TGCAGCGGTGGGGGACAGTCTAACTATGGCTACACCTTC. Amino acid sequence: CSGGGQSNYGYTF.

The V and J genes are TRBV7-6 and TRBJ2-5; D not resolved. With 6 bases removed from V and 4 bases from J, the gap between germline ends came to 9 bases. The CDR3 consists of 12 residues. Germline lookup yields CDR1 SGHVS and CDR2 FNYEAQ. Written as DNA, the CDR3 is TGTGCCAGCAGTCCTCCGGGAGAGACCCAGTACTTC. Translated, it gives CASSPPGETQYF.

In its sample, this clone was seen a few times. The V and J genes are TRBV7-9 and TRBJ1-6, with TRBD1 matching over 8 bases. V dropped 6 bases and J dropped 15; count of bases not matched to a gene: 4. The CDR3 consists of 11 residues. Germline values: CDR1 SEHNR, CDR2 FQNEAQ (reference sequence). The CDR3 spells CASSLTGGLHF. The CDR3 DNA sequence: TGTGCCAGCAGTTTAACAGGGGGCCTCCACTTT.